This T cell receptor (beta chain) was profiled in a study of CD8 T cells in ankylosing spondylitis. Whole-study findings and limits: Enrichment of disease-linked clones was reportedly significant in matched ankylosing spondylitis synovial fluid.

This CDR3 has 15 amino acids. Trimming cost V 0 bases and J 7 bases, with 13 bases left between them. In germline, CDR1 is LGHDT, CDR2 YNNKEL (reference sequence). Ten or more counts support this clonotype. Its antigen is unidentified. In TCRdb, the 5' RACE reads were re-called with MiXCR into one record per CDR3 protein. The sample shows roughly 250,000 distinct CDR3 sequences, about 10% of them seen only once. The chain links TRBV3-1 to TRBJ2-1, with a weak D call TRBD2 (5 bases). This receptor was taken from a male donor with ankylosing spondylitis or in good health (not recorded which). Source material: blood, either unsorted or a sorted T cell fraction (not recorded which). In DNA, the CDR3 is TGTGCCAGCAGCCAAGAGAGGGATGGGTTTAATGAGCAGTTCTTC. Amino acids: CASSQERDGFNEQFF.